Listed here are 22 T cell receptor beta chains from one sample, sequenced in a study of T cell repertoires in cytomegalovirus infection. No antigen has been assigned to these receptors. TCRdb fed the reads into MiXCR, producing one record per CDR3 protein. Here the sample spans roughly 280,000 distinct CDR3 sequences, 20% to 25% being singletons. The source was cultured PBMCs, collected from culture after CMV antigen stimulation. The source of these receptors is a human donor in good health (CMV status not recorded). Some clones in this sample may be carry-over from other donors' samples.

The rearrangement uses TRBV27 and TRBJ2-3; TRBD2 aligns across 14 bases. Trimming took 6 bases from V and 5 from J; bases not matched to a gene: 16. The CDR3 covers 19 residues. Germline CDR1 MNHEY, CDR2 SMNVEV (reference sequence). In DNA, the CDR3 is TGTGCCAGCAGAAGACAGGGTTTTGGGACTAGCGGGAGAGAAGATACGCAGTATTTT. Amino acid sequence: CASRRQGFGTSGREDTQYF.

This clonotype came up many times. The rearrangement uses TRBV7-2 and TRBJ1-6, with D possibly being TRBD1 (5 bases). V gave up 1 base and J gave up 7 bases, with 11 bases separating them. CDR1 is SGHTA and CDR2 is FQGNSA in the germline V gene. The CDR3 contains 15 residues. The DNA of the CDR3 is TGTGCCAGCAGCTTAGTGGCAGGGATGAATTCACCCCTCCACTTT. Encoded protein: CASSLVAGMNSPLHF.

The table lists this clonotype with many counts. The gene calls are TRBV6-5 and TRBJ1-1; D call uncertain. Per the germline V gene, CDR1 is MNHEY and CDR2 is SVGAGI. The CDR3 consists of 15 residues. Deletions cut 2 bases from V and 1 base from J, with 11 bases between. The CDR3 is CASSYRASKNTEAFF. CDR3 coding DNA: TGTGCCAGCAGTTACCGGGCCAGCAAGAACACTGAAGCTTTCTTT.

This clonotype was seen more than once but under ten times. V gene TRBV12-3 or TRBV12-4 combines with J gene TRBJ2-2; D perhaps matches TRBD2 (5 bases). Trimming left V 6 bases short and J 7 bases short, with 12 bases between. The length of the CDR3 is 13 residues. The DNA of the CDR3 is TGTGCCAGCAGCATACTAGATGGCGGGGAGCTGTTTTTT. This gives the protein CASSILDGGELFF.

This clonotype was recorded a few times. This chain uses TRBV27 with TRBJ1-1; 9 nucleotides match TRBD1. The germline CDR1 and CDR2 sequences are MNHEY and SMNVEV (reference sequence). The CDR3 extends over 17 amino acids. With 7 bases clipped from V and 0 bases from J, the junction kept 12 bases outside the gene matches. CDR3 DNA: TGTGCCAGCACCCCAACCGGGACAGGGTTCATGAACACTGAAGCTTTCTTT. Translation gives CASTPTGTGFMNTEAFF.

This clonotype appeared a few times. Here the CDR3 reads CASSLATATSGNTIYF. For the CDR3, the DNA is TGTGCCAGCAGCTTAGCCACAGCGACCTCTGGAAACACCATATATTTT. The rearrangement links TRBV7-9 to TRBJ1-3; D unresolved. The CDR3 is 16 amino acids. The V gene's germline CDR1 is SEHNR and CDR2 FQNEAQ (reference sequence). V was cut by 0 bases and J by 0 bases, with 9 bases left in between.

This clonotype was seen many times. The rearrangement joins TRBV12-3 or TRBV12-4 to TRBJ1-1; unclear D gene. V shed 8 bases and J shed 0 bases, with 16 bases lying between them. CDR3 length equals 15 residues. CDR3 DNA: TGTGCCAGCGGCTCCTACAGCCCTTTGAACACTGAAGCTTTCTTT. Translated, it gives CASGSYSPLNTEAFF.

This chain connects TRBV12-3 or TRBV12-4 to TRBJ2-2, with 10 bases identical to TRBD2. This CDR3 is built from 17 residues. V shed 2 bases and J 6 bases; nucleotides not matched to a gene: 9. The CDR3 sequence: CASSLSALAGEPGELFF. The DNA of the CDR3 is TGTGCCAGCAGTTTATCTGCGCTAGCGGGAGAGCCCGGGGAGCTGTTTTTT.

The chain uses TRBV5-6 and TRBJ2-1; D is perhaps TRBD1 (5 bases). Looked up from germline, CDR1 is SGHDT and CDR2 is YYEEEE. This CDR3 region has 17 residues. V was clipped by 0 bases and J by 4 bases, with 17 bases between them. CDR3 nucleotides: TGTGCCAGCAGCTTGGTAGGGGCCGACAAGTCGTACAATGAGCAGTTCTTC. Translation gives CASSLVGADKSYNEQFF. Full variable domain (remainder filled in from reference TRBV5-6 and TRBJ2-1): DAGVTQSPTHLIKTRGQQVTLRCSPKSGHDTVSWYQQALGQGPQFIFQYYEEEERQRGNFPDRFSGHQFPNYSSELNVNALLLGDSALYLCASSLVGADKSYNEQFFGPGTRLTVL.

This clonotype was picked up many times. The rearrangement joins TRBV5-1 to TRBJ1-1; the D is unclear. Germline assignment: CDR1 SGHRS and CDR2 YFSETQ. The CDR3 has 15 residues. Trimming stripped 0 bases from V and 1 base from J, with 10 bases between. As DNA, the CDR3 is TGCGCCAGCAGCTTGGACGGACGTCCGAACACTGAAGCTTTCTTT. It specifies CASSLDGRPNTEAFF.

A few counts support this clonotype. The rearrangement links TRBV12-3 or TRBV12-4 to TRBJ1-1; D is unclear. CDR3 length equals 13 residues. Trimming took 3 bases from V and 3 from J, leaving 8 bases between them. As DNA, the CDR3 is TGTGCCAGCAGTTTCGGACCCCACACTGAAGCTTTCTTT. Protein product: CASSFGPHTEAFF.

This clonotype showed up just a few times. The chain uses TRBV11-2 and TRBJ1-6; no firm D call. Germline assignment: CDR1 SGHAT and CDR2 FQNNGV. Trimming took off 1 base at V and 9 bases at J, with 7 bases between the two ends. This CDR3 is built from 13 residues. The CDR3 loop reads CASSLGPLSPLHF. CDR3 nucleotide sequence: TGTGCCAGCAGCTTAGGGCCACTTTCACCCCTCCACTTT.

The chain joins TRBV6-2 or TRBV6-3 to TRBJ2-6; TRBD1 matches 9 bases. The CDR3 contains 20 residues. The V gene's germline CDR1 is MNHEY and CDR2 SVGEGT. Trimming cost V 6 bases and J 2 bases; bases outside gene matches: 17. Here the CDR3 DNA reads TGTGCCAGCAGATTCCCATCATCGGGACAGGGCCCACCTGGGGCCAACGTCCTGACTTTC. This sequence encodes CASRFPSSGQGPPGANVLTF.

This clonotype was recorded a few times. The CDR3 protein is CAWSLNTGELFF. DNA of the CDR3: TGTGCCTGGAGTTTGAACACCGGGGAGCTGTTTTTT. This chain connects TRBV30 to TRBJ2-2, with D uncertain. V shed 2 bases and J shed 1 base, with 2 bases lying between them. CDR1 GTSNPN and CDR2 SVGIG come from the germline V gene (reference sequence). This CDR3 is built from 12 residues.

The table lists this clonotype with many counts. The V call is TRBV7-2, the J call TRBJ1-2, with D possibly TRBD1 on 6 matching bases. CDR1 is SGHTA and CDR2 is FQGNSA in the germline V gene. CDR3 size: 13 residues. V was clipped by 1 base and J by 7 bases, with 10 bases between them. This CDR3 reads CASSLVRGSGYTF. CDR3 bases: TGTGCCAGCAGCTTAGTCAGGGGTAGTGGCTACACCTTC. The entire variable domain, with the rest obtained from reference TRBV7-2 and TRBJ1-2, is as follows: GAGVSQSPSNKVTEKGKDVELRCDPISGHTALYWYRQSLGQGLEFLIYFQGNSAPDKSGLPSDRFSAERTGGSVSTLTIQRTQQEDSAVYLCASSLVRGSGYTFGSGTRLTVV.

This clonotype was seen only a few times. The V call is TRBV6-2 or TRBV6-3, the J call TRBJ1-5; 9 bases align to TRBD1. Germline V CDR1 and CDR2: MNHEY, SVGEGT. CDR3 size: 19 residues. V was clipped by 4 bases and J by 0 bases; unmatched bases: 13. The CDR3 region has the DNA TGTGCCAGCAGTTTTAAACCGGGACAGGGACCCGATAGCAATCAGCCCCAGCATTTT. Its protein product is CASSFKPGQGPDSNQPQHF.

The rearrangement joins TRBV5-4 to TRBJ2-3; tentatively, D is TRBD2 (6 bases). CDR3 length: 15 residues. Looked up from germline, CDR1 is SGHNT and CDR2 is YYREEE (reference sequence). The V end lost 6 bases, the J end lost 0 bases, and 14 bases lay between the germline ends. The CDR3 region is CASKDSGPSTDTQYF. Written as DNA, the CDR3 is TGTGCCAGCAAAGATAGCGGACCTAGCACAGATACGCAGTATTTT.

The chain has TRBV10-3 and TRBJ1-1, with D possibly being TRBD1 (5 bases). The ends were cut back, 7 bases at V and 0 bases at J, with 9 bases in the middle. CDR1 and CDR2 from the germline V gene are ENHRY and SYGVKD. The CDR3 has 13 residues. The CDR3 here is CAINRQMNTEAFF. In DNA, the CDR3 is TGTGCCATCAACCGACAGATGAACACTGAAGCTTTCTTT.

The chain joins TRBV19 to TRBJ1-2, with TRBD1 matching over 9 bases. Germline values: CDR1 LNHDA, CDR2 SQIVND (reference sequence). The CDR3 covers 15 residues. Losses at the gene ends were 5 bases for V and 6 bases for J; bases not matched to a gene: 10. The CDR3 is CASSPFGQGINGYTF. CDR3 coding DNA: TGTGCCAGTAGTCCCTTCGGACAGGGGATAAATGGCTACACCTTC.

This clonotype turned up a few times. The chain carries TRBV7-3 and TRBJ2-3, with a tentative D call TRBD2 (5 bases). The V gene lost 6 bases and the J gene lost 5 bases, with 21 bases spanning the gap. Germline V gene sequence: CDR1 SGHTA, CDR2 FQGTGA. This CDR3 has 16 residues. The DNA of the CDR3 is TGTGCCAGCAGTTTCCCCCCCGGGGTGCCGGGAGATACGCAGTATTTT. Amino acids: CASSFPPGVPGDTQYF.

This clonotype was detected only a few times. The chain has TRBV7-6 and TRBJ2-2, with 9 bases fitting TRBD2. The CDR3 extends over 18 amino acids. Germline CDR1 SGHVS, CDR2 FNYEAQ. The J segment lost 6 bases and the V segment lost 5 bases, leaving 16 bases of the junction unmatched. CDR3 loop: CASSPFFAGGPEPGELFF. The CDR3 nucleotides are TGTGCCAGCAGCCCTTTCTTCGCGGGAGGGCCTGAGCCCGGGGAGCTGTTTTTT.

This clonotype was observed at least ten times. V usage is TRBV7-2 and J usage is TRBJ2-3; 12 bases map to TRBD2. The V gene's germline CDR1 is SGHTA and CDR2 FQGNSA. V gave up 5 bases and J gave up 4 bases; unmatched junction bases: 10. The CDR3 extends over 17 amino acids. CDR3 in amino acids: CASSRRLAGDRADTQYF. CDR3 in DNA: TGTGCCAGCAGCCGACGACTAGCGGGAGATCGCGCAGATACGCAGTATTTT.